The present entry profiles one TCR beta chain with its context. Its antigen is still unknown. This record comes from a study of T cell repertoires in cytomegalovirus infection. Study background: TCR beta signatures that were public indicated CMV infection and matching HLA type.

TCRdb used MiXCR to reprocess the reads, holding one entry per CDR3 protein. Altogether 100,000 to 150,000 distinct CDR3 sequences are present, approximately 9.2% being singletons, with the ten largest covering roughly a tenth. The germline V gene has CDR1 MNHNY and CDR2 SVGAGI (reference sequence). Trimming took off 8 bases at V and 3 bases at J, with 11 bases between the two ends. The CDR3 is 13 residues long. General study points: Clonotypes of TCR beta that were HLA-C-restricted and CMV-specific dominated the ex vivo response. Frequencies of public TCR beta families were cumulated, and this identified carriers of CMV plus the relevant HLA.

The clonotype comes from a human donor in good health (CMV status not recorded). Some clones in this sample may be carry-over from other donors' samples. The V and J genes are TRBV6-6 and TRBJ1-5; the D gene is possibly TRBD1 (5 bases). Sequencing used PBMCs. The CDR3 DNA reads as TGTGCCAGCGGCGACAGAGACAATCAGCCCCAGCATTTT. It codes for CASGDRDNQPQHF.